This T cell receptor beta chain was identified in a study of cytomegalovirus exposure and HLA in healthy donors (dated 2017 in TCRdb). For the wider study: In an earlier analysis of under 750 of the donors, under 300 Gb of sequence data and 120 million or so unique TCR beta sequences from about 179 million T cells were reported. An early release that covered fewer than 800 HLA-typed donors contained approximately 320 gigabases of sequencing data and roughly 84 million unique TCR sequences. The genetic ancestry cluster associated with self-reported Caucasian donors included about four fifths of the 398 genotyped donors. The study aimed to test whether signatures of past pathogen exposure could be identified by cataloging public T cell receptors. The T cell repertoires of several hundred subjects were profiled by immunosequencing and related to cytomegalovirus serostatus. A separate validation cohort of about 110 different subjects was used in addition to the 666-subject first cohort. The study combined high-throughput TCR immunosequencing, statistical association of individual TCRs with disease status, and machine learning to predict cytomegalovirus infection status. In a later analysis, previously published TCR beta repertoires from about 670 donors were re-analyzed and high-resolution HLA genotyping was added so that TCR occurrence patterns could be studied. The later analysis used no new phenotypic data to find candidate immune exposures, relying instead on TCR beta sequences and their occurrence across donors. An earlier analysis of roughly 580 of the donors used high-throughput TCR beta sequencing to judge whether each TCR beta V gene segment behaved as functional or pseudogenic. Donor age, sex, ethnicity and CMV serostatus were compiled alongside the repertoire data. Genome-wide SNP genotypes for about 65% of the roughly 670 donors were used in a later genetic analysis, which treated that subset as a discovery cohort. All discovery cohort repertoires had been generated using a single sequencing platform. HLA typing included class I and class II loci at four-digit resolution. The number of typed donors differed by locus: about 629-630 for A, B, C, DRB1 and DQB1; roughly 510 for DQA1; some 590 for DPA1; and roughly 470 for DPB1. A few DR-DQ haplotypes were handled as single units for association and clustering because linkage in the cohort was strong. Among a few hundred genotyped donors of the cohort, an average of approximately 240,000 unique TCR beta nucleotide sequences were sequenced per donor, roughly 20% of them non-productive. What the authors observed across the whole study: Sequencing depth was assumed to be roughly uniform across donors in the presence/absence analyses, though that assumption may not hold. A further reported finding was that TCR beta sequences accurately predicted the HLA-A and HLA-B alleles for most subjects in the first cohort. In a later analysis, TCR association rates were found to vary across HLA loci, with the most associated TCRs seen for DRB1 alleles and the fewest for HLA-C alleles. In a later genetic analysis, a missense DCLRE1C variant was associated with V-gene and J-gene trimming of TCR beta chains, and the association was replicated in an independent cohort. It was suggested by the authors that the approach could potentially be generalized to other disease states and immunological phenotypes. A group of highly shared sequence variants was considered likely to be a technical artifact of the sequencing pipeline. Linkage disequilibrium might explain the correlated functional status among segregating V segments, but an unknown experimental factor could not be ruled out. Only TCR beta chains were sequenced in this cohort, and the absence of alpha or paired-chain data limited detectable features. When HLA alleles, especially DR and DQ, strongly co-occurred, TCR associations were difficult to assign to individual alleles. A later analysis found that HLA-associated TCR beta chains were more clonally expanded and had lower generation probabilities than equally common non-associated chains. Specific HLA alleles were associated with over 15,000 TCR beta sequences at a false discovery rate of 0.05 in a later analysis. The classifier was reported to diagnose cytomegalovirus status with high specificity and sensitivity in both the original cohort and the validation cohort. In vitro tests confirmed that a few of the cytomegalovirus-associated TCR beta chains recognize cytomegalovirus antigens. In a later analysis, several top co-occurrence clusters were reported to appear linked to parvovirus B19, influenza, CMV and Epstein-Barr virus. Most CMV-associated TCR beta chains appeared to be HLA-restricted in a later analysis, and the HLA associations seemed to be driven largely by CMV exposure. In a later genetic analysis, fewer N-insertions in productive TCRs were reported among donors in an Asian-associated ancestry cluster than the roughly 700-donor mean. Because HLA typing was unavailable for some donors at each locus, only the typed subset was used in association tests. CMV serostatus was the only immune exposure information available for the cohort. Most TCR sequences were observed very rarely across donors, whereas some public TCRs were present in many individuals. An earlier analysis of 587 of the donors showed that most TCR beta V segments appeared in productive rearrangements either about 87% or about 30% of the time, which broadly matched IMGT annotations. The earlier analysis of nearly 600 of the donors excluded some 16 rarely observed V segments, including chromosome 9 orphons, because counts were too low. The 87-base-pair reads could not distinguish some IMGT-functional V segments, including TRBV6-2 and TRBV6-3, so those segments were excluded. The study listed 164 TCR beta chains as associated with cytomegalovirus.

Points on this clone: This receptor's antigen is unknown. Base qualities are missing; no much larger clone stands one base away.

The trim is 2 bases for V and 10 bases for J, with a gap of 9 bases between the germline ends. CDR3 length: 11 amino acids, cysteine to phenylalanine. This entry keeps only the CDR3 DNA: 33 bases, framed from base 1. Reading the germline V gene (reference sequence) gives CDR1 DFQATT and CDR2 SNEGSKA. The cohort was made up of under 800 healthy bone marrow donors. Cohort members were all nominally healthy when sampled, although unrecorded immune exposures were likely present. The donor tested CMV seronegative, placing the donor among the 300 to 400 seronegative members of the cohort. Every donor gave a peripheral blood sample, and the peripheral blood mononuclear cells from that sample were used for TCR beta sequencing. Genomic DNA was extracted from the blood cell samples with the Qiagen DNeasy Blood Extraction Kit. The method behind the library was the immunoSEQ multiplex PCR assay. The multiplex PCR relied on a mix of 60 forward primers for TCR Vbeta segments and 13 reverse primers for TCR Jbeta segments. A multiplex PCR assay on genomic DNA amplified the CDR3 region of rearranged TCR beta genes. The Illumina HiSeq System was used to sequence the amplified TCR beta libraries as 87-base-pair reads. Per the source publication's procedure: A later analysis tallied 75 million to 85 million unique TCR beta chains across the 666 repertoires, and some 10 million of those chains were shared by two or more donors. To remove PCR and sequencing errors, raw reads were error-corrected and collapsed into unique sequences using a nearest-neighbor algorithm that merged closely related sequences. CDR3 sequences were aligned to IMGT reference sequences to assign V, D and J gene segments. For a sequence to be retained, a match of at least six nucleotides was required to both a V gene segment and a J gene segment. Rearrangements were classified as productive when the CDR3 lacked stop codons and remained in frame with V and J, and all other rearrangements were classified as non-productive. Following IMGT convention, CDR3 was defined as the stretch from the second conserved V-encoded cysteine to the conserved J-encoded phenylalanine. The earlier analysis of 500 to 650 of the donors excluded any sequence lacking an unambiguous match to a single V gene segment. In an earlier analysis of 587 of the donors, V segments were called functional above 56.7% productive rearrangements and were called segregating when the between-donor standard deviation exceeded 5%. A statistical classification framework was built to diagnose cytomegalovirus status from the catalog of TCR beta chain sequences. In a later analysis, V and J genes were assigned by comparing TCR nucleotide sequences against IMGT/GENE-DB human TR gene sequences. The TCRdist pipeline was used in a later analysis to assign CDR3 sequences and most-parsimonious VDJ recombination scenarios. In a later analysis, each TCR beta chain was defined by its CDR3 amino acid sequence together with its V-gene family, and reads without a unique V-gene family were excluded. To address suspected cross-contamination and a sequencing artifact, a later analysis removed under 600 highly shared, low-generation-probability nucleotide sequences. A later analysis calculated a clonal expansion index for each public chain from normalized within-repertoire ranks of inferred template counts. In a later analysis, generation probabilities were computed using a VDJ recombination model fitted to out-of-frame rearrangements, and the results were checked against IGoR. Hypergeometric tests were used in a later analysis to score TCR-TCR, TCR-HLA and TCR-CMV co-occurrence, with a repertoire-size bias correction applied to the TCR pairs. False discovery rates were estimated in a later analysis by permuting HLA or CMV assignments 20 times. In a later analysis, co-occurring TCRs were grouped with DBSCAN, and TCRdist sequence similarity was added when clustering was performed within HLA-allele-positive subsets. Repertoires with fewer than 30,000 or more than 120,000 public chains were left out of co-occurrence clustering, as were about five repertoires with anomalous nucleotide sharing. Entries here come from immuneACCESS through TCRdb and include only in-frame sequences with V and J called. Some clones fail to appear in such tables; in the studies checked, an unresolved V gene covers under half of the shortfall, and the cause of the remainder is unknown. V, J and clone size are taken as reported in that table, and D and trimming were inferred from the DNA itself. The sample data list around 220,000 clones, and 65% to 80% of these were observed just once. 0.2% to 0.25% of the sample comes from the top ten.

Sequencing was done on a sample of PBMCs. The receptor comes from a girl aged 2 to 10 in good health and CMV-seronegative. The chain couples TRBV20-1 to TRBJ2-1, with the D segment identity uncertain. At the DNA level, the sequence is TGCAGTGCTAGATGGGCAAACGAGCAGTTCTTC. Translation gives CSARWANEQFF.